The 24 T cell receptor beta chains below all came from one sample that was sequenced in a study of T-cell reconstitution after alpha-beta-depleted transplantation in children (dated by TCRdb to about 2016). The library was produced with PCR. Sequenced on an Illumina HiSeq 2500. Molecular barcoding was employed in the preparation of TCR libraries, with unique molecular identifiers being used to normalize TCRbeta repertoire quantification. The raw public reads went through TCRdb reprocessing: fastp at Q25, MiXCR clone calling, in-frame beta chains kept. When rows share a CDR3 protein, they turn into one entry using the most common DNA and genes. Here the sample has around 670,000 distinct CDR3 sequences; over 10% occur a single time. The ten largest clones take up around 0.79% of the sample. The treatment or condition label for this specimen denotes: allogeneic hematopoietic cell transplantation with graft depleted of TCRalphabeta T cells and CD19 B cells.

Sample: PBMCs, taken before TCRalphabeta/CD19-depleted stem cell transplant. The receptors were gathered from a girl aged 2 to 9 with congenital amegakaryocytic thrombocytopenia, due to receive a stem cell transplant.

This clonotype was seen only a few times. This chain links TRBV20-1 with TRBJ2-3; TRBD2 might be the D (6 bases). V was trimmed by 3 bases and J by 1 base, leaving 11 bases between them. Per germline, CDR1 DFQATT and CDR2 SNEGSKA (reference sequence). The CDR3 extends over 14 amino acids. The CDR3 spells CSASRDSGTDTQYF. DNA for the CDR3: TGCAGTGCTAGTCGGGACTCTGGCACAGATACGCAGTATTTT.

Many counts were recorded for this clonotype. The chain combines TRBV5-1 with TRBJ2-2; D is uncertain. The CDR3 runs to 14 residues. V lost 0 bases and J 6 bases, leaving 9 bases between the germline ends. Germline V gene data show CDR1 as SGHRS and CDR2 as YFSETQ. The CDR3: CASSLEVTPGELFF. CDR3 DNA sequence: TGCGCCAGCAGCTTGGAGGTAACACCCGGGGAGCTGTTTTTT.

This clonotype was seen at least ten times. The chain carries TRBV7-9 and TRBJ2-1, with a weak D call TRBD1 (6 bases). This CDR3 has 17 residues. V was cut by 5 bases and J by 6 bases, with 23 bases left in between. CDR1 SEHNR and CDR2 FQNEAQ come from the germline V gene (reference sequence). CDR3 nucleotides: TGTGCCAGCAGCGTAGAAACAGGGAAGGGCAACCCCAATGAGCAGTTCTTC. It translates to CASSVETGKGNPNEQFF.

The CDR3 loop is CASKRLPAYNEQFF. CDR3 nucleotide sequence: TGTGCCAGCAAAAGGCTTCCAGCCTACAATGAGCAGTTCTTC. V is TRBV2 and J is TRBJ2-1, with D hard to call. CDR3 length: 14 amino acids. The V and J ends lost 7 bases and 2 bases respectively, with 12 bases between them. Germline CDR1 and CDR2: SNHLY and FYNNEI.

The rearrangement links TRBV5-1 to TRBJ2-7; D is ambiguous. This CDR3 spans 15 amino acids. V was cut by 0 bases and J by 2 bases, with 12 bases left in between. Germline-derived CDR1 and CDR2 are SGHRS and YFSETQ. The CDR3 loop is CASSLAADLPYEQYF. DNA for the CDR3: TGCGCCAGCAGCTTGGCCGCGGATCTCCCCTACGAGCAGTACTTC.

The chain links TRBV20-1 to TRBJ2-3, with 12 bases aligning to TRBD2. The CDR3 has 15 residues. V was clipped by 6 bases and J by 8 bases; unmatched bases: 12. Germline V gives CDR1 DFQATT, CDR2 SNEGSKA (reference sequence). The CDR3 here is CSAFSASGRAGTQYF. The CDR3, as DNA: TGCAGTGCATTTTCCGCTAGCGGGAGGGCCGGTACGCAGTATTTT.

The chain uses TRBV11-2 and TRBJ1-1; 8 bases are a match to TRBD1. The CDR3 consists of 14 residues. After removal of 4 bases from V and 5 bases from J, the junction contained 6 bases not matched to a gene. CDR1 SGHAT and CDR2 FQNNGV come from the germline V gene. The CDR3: CASSSATGGTEAFF. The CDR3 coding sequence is TGTGCCAGCAGCTCTGCCACAGGGGGAACTGAAGCTTTCTTT.

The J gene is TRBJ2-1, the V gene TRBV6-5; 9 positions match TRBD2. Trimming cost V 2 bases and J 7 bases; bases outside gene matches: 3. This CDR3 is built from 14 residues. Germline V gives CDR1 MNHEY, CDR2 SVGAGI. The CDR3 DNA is TGTGCCAGCAGTTACCAGGGACTAGCAAATGAGCAGTTCTTC. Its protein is CASSYQGLANEQFF.

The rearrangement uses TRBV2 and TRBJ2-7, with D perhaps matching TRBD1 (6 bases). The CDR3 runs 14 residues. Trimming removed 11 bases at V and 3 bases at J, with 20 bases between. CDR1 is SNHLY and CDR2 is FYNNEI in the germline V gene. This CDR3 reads CASKTRTDYYEQYF. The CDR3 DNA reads TGTGCCTCAAAAACCCGGACAGACTACTACGAGCAGTACTTC.

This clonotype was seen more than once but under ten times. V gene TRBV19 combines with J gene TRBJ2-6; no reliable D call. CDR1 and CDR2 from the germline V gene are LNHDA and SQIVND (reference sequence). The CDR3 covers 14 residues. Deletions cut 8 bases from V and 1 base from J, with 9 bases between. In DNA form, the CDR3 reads TGTGCCAGTCAAGTTTTTTCTGGGGCCAACGTCCTGACTTTC. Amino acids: CASQVFSGANVLTF.

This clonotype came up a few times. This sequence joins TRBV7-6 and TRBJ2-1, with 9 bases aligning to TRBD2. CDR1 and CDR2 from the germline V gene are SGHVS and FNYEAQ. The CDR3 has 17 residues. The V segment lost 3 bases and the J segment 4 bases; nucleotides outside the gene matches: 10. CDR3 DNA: TGTGCCAGCAGCTTTGCTAGCCGCGGGGGGGGGTACAATGAGCAGTTCTTC. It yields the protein CASSFASRGGGYNEQFF.

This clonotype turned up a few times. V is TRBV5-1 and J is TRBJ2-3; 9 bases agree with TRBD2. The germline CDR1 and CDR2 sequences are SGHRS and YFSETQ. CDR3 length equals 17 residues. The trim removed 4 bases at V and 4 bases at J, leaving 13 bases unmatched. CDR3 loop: CASSPPLPREGADTQYF. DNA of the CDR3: TGCGCCAGCAGCCCACCTCTCCCGCGGGAGGGGGCAGATACGCAGTATTTT.

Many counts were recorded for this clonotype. The CDR3 coding sequence is TGTGCCAGCTACGGGACTCTTTCCTACAATGAGCAGTTCTTC. Translation gives CASYGTLSYNEQFF. The J gene is TRBJ2-1, the V gene TRBV28; perhaps TRBD2 as D (6 bases). In germline, CDR1 is MDHEN, CDR2 SYDVKM. With 8 bases removed from V and 1 base from J, the gap between germline ends came to 12 bases. CDR3 size: 14 residues.

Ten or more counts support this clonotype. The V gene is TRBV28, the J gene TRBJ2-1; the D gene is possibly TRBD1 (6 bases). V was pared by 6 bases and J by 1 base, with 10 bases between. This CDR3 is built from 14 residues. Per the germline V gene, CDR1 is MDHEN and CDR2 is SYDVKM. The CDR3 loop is CASRQGRSYNEQFF. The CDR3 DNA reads TGTGCCAGCAGGCAGGGGAGATCCTACAATGAGCAGTTCTTC.

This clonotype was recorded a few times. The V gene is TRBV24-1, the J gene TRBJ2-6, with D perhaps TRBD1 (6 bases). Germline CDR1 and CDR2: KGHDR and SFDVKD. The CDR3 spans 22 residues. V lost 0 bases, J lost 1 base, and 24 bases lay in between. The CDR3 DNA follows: TGTGCCACCAGTGATTTGCGTGCCCTCGTCAAACCAACAGGGTCTGGGGCCAACGTCCTGACTTTC. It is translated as CATSDLRALVKPTGSGANVLTF.

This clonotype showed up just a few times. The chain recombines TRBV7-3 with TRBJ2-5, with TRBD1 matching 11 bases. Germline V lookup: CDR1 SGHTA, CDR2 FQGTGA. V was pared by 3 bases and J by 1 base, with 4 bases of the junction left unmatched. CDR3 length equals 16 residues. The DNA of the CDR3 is TGTGCCAGCAGCTTCGATGGGACAGGGGGCCAAGAGACCCAGTACTTC. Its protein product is CASSFDGTGGQETQYF. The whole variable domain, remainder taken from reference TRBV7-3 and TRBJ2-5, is GAGVSQTPSNKVTEKGKYVELRCDPISGHTALYWYRQSLGQGPEFLIYFQGTGAADDSGLPNDRFFAVRPEGSVSTLKIQRTERGDSAVYLCASSFDGTGGQETQYFGPGTRLLVL.

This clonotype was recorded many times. The CDR3: CSVKHNEQFF. In DNA, the CDR3 is TGCAGCGTTAAGCACAATGAGCAGTTCTTC. This chain links TRBV29-1 with TRBJ2-1; no definite D call. This CDR3 comprises 10 residues. Trimming left V 5 bases short and J 5 bases short, with 4 bases between. Germline V CDR1 and CDR2: SQVTM, ANQGSEA.

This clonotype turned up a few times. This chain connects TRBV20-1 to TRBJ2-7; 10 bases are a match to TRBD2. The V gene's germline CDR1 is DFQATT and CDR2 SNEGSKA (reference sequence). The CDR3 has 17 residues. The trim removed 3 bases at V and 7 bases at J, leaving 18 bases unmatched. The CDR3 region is CSASRTYAPSGSLEQYF. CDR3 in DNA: TGCAGTGCTAGTCGAACCTACGCGCCTAGCGGGAGTCTGGAGCAGTACTTC.

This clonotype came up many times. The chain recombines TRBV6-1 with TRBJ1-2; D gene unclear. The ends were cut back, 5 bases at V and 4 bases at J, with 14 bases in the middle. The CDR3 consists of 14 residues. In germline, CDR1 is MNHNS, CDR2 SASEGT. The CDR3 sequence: CASSRPGNAYGYTF. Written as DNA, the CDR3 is TGTGCCAGCAGTCGCCCGGGGAATGCCTATGGCTACACCTTC.

CDR3 DNA: TGCAGTGCTAGGTCCGGGATCCTCGATGGAAACACCATATATTTT. As protein: CSARSGILDGNTIYF. This chain connects TRBV20-1 to TRBJ1-3; no firm D call. The CDR3 sequence is 15 residues long. The germline V gene has CDR1 DFQATT and CDR2 SNEGSKA (reference sequence). V lost 3 bases, J lost 3 bases, and 15 bases lay in between.

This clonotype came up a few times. CDR3 loop: CSVQGPGDEQFF. The CDR3 coding sequence is TGCAGCGTTCAGGGACCTGGGGATGAGCAGTTCTTC. The chain links TRBV29-1 to TRBJ2-1; D may match TRBD1 or TRBD2 (5 bases each). The CDR3 extends over 12 amino acids. CDR1 is SQVTM and CDR2 is ANQGSEA in the germline V gene. Trimming stripped 5 bases from V and 8 bases from J, with 13 bases between.

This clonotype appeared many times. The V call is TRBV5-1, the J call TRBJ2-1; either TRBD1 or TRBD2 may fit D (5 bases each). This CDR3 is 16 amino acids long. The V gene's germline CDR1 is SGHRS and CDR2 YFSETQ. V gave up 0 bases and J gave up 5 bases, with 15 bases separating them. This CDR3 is CASSLAVQDFNNEQFF. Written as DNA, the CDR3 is TGCGCCAGCAGCTTGGCCGTACAGGACTTCAACAATGAGCAGTTCTTC. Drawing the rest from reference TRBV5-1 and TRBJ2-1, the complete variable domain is KAGVTQTPRYLIKTRGQQVTLSCSPISGHRSVSWYQQTPGQGLQFLFEYFSETQRNKGNFPGRFSGRQFSNSRSEMNVSTLELGDSALYLCASSLAVQDFNNEQFFGPGTRLTVL.

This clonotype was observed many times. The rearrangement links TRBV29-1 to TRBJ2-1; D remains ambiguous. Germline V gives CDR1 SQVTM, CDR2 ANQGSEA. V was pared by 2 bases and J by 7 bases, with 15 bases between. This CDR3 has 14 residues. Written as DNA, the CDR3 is TGCAGCGTTGAAAGTCTAGGCAATTTAAATGAGCAGTTCTTC. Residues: CSVESLGNLNEQFF.

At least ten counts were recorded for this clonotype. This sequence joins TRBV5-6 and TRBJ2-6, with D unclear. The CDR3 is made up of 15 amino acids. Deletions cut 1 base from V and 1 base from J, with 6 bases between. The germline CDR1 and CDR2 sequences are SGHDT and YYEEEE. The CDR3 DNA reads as TGTGCCAGCAGCTTGATTGGTTCTGGGGCCAACGTCCTGACTTTC. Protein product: CASSLIGSGANVLTF. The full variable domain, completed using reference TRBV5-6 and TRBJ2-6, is DAGVTQSPTHLIKTRGQQVTLRCSPKSGHDTVSWYQQALGQGPQFIFQYYEEEERQRGNFPDRFSGHQFPNYSSELNVNALLLGDSALYLCASSLIGSGANVLTFGAGSRLTVL.